This TCR beta chain was profiled in a study of T cell responses to AZD1222 COVID-19 vaccine. Study-wide background: Analyses pooled second doses at about 4 or about 12 weeks.

The study, taken as a whole, reports: Mostly white British, mostly female donors; authors suggested clonal diversity may be underestimated. It was only a handful of AZD1222 recipients who were seropositive at baseline.

Trimming took 0 bases from V and 1 from J, leaving 10 bases between them. This CDR3 has 16 amino acids. In germline, CDR1 is SGHTA, CDR2 FQGNSA. On this clone itself: Its antigen is currently unknown.

This table comes from immunoSEQ multiplex PCR, and its TCRdb copy is limited to in-frame clones, with some not included. The table shows over 130,000 clones, with around 88% occurring only once. The origin of this receptor is an adult in good health. The sequencing used peripheral blood, collected on day 0 of AZD1222 vaccination. The chain uses TRBV7-2 and TRBJ1-3; tentative D call: TRBD1 (5 bases). The CDR3 loop is CASSLAGQGSGNTIYF. DNA for the CDR3: TGTGCCAGCAGCTTAGCGGGGCAGGGTTCTGGAAACACCATATATTTT.